The subject of this entry is one T cell receptor beta chain. Its antigen is as yet unknown. Germline V CDR1 and CDR2: MDHEN, SYDVKM. The length of the CDR3 is 14 residues. V shed 2 bases and J shed 2 bases, with 7 bases lying between them. Here immunoSEQ multiplex PCR was the method, and the copy in TCRdb shows in-frame clones only, minus some. The table has under 150,000 clones, about nine tenths seen once. The data originate from a study of OX40 agonist ivuxolimab in advanced cancers. Study details: Every 2 weeks, patients received ivuxolimab intravenously, dosed at 0.01 to 10 mg/kg.

Overall study results and limits: The study found that CD8+ T cells averaged more expanded clones than CD4+. At doses 0.1 to 3.0 mg/kg, CD4+ and CD8+ clones expanded.

The sequence was collected from an adult with an advanced solid tumor such as melanoma, head and neck, liver or kidney cancer. V is TRBV28 and J is TRBJ1-3; no reliable D call. The sequenced sample was CD4+ or CD8+ T cells sorted from blood, obtained in a trial of the OX40 agonist ivuxolimab. This chain's CDR3 is CASSLGVTGNTIYF. The CDR3 coding sequence is TGTGCCAGCAGTTTAGGCGTGACTGGAAACACCATATATTTT.